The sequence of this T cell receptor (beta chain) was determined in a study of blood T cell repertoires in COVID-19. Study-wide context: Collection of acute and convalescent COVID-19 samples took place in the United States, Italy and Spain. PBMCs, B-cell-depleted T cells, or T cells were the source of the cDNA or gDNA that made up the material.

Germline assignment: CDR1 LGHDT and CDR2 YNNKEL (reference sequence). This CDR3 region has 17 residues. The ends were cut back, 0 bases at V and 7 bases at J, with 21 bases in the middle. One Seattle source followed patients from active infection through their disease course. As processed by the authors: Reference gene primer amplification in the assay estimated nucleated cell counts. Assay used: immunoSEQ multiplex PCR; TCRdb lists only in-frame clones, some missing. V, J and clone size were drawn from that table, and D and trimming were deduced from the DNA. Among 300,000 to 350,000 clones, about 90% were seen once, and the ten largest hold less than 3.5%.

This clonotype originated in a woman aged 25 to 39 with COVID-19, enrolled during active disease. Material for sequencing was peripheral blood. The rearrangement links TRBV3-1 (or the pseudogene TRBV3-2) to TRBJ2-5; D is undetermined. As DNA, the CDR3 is TGTGCCAGCAGCCAAGACGTCTTGGGCCGACCCCCATCGACCCAGTACTTC. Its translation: CASSQDVLGRPPSTQYF.